This passage covers 2 T cell receptor beta chains from one sample sequenced in a study of T cells in Graves' hyperthyroidism and ophthalmopathy. Amplification of TCR beta CDR3 regions used RNA as the template. First-round RT-PCR targeting the TCR CDR3 was performed with the HTBI primer set. In TCRdb, the multiplex PCR reads were re-called with MiXCR into one record per CDR3 protein. Counted here are tens of thousands of distinct CDR3 sequences, around 50% occurring once; the ten biggest clones make up 9.5% to 15%. The source material was blood. The receptor source for this set is a woman in her thirties with Graves' ophthalmopathy.

The rearrangement links TRBV7-9 to TRBJ1-1, with D possibly TRBD1 on 5 matching bases. The CDR3 runs to 14 residues. The V end was cut by 1 base, the J end by 1 base, with 7 bases between. CDR1 and CDR2 (germline): SEHNR, FQNEAQ (reference sequence). The DNA for the CDR3 is TGTGCCAGCAGCTTAGACCAGGGGAACACTGAAGCTTTCTTT. It is translated as CASSLDQGNTEAFF.

The CDR3: CSQDSLWTYEQYF. The CDR3 DNA reads TGCAGCCAAGATTCCCTCTGGACCTACGAGCAGTACTTC. The rearrangement links TRBV29-1 to TRBJ2-7; D unresolved. The germline V gene has CDR1 SQVTM and CDR2 ANQGSEA. V lost 8 bases, J lost 2 bases, and 16 bases lay in between. The CDR3 is 13 residues long.